The 22 T cell receptor beta chains listed next were all sequenced from one sample in a study of cytomegalovirus exposure and HLA in healthy donors. Amplification used 60 Vbeta primers and 13 Jbeta primers. Libraries were prepared by immunoSEQ multiplex PCR; TCRdb keeps only in-frame clonotypes and omits some of them. The repertoire has some 200,000 clones, about 77% of them found once; the top ten carry 2.5% to 3%. The sample taken for sequencing was PBMCs. These receptors were collected from a female donor in good health and CMV-seronegative.

V gene TRBV6-5 combines with J gene TRBJ2-3; 7 nucleotides agree with TRBD1. Unmatched junction bases numbered 2, after V lost 10 bases and J lost 1 base. The CDR3 sequence is 12 residues long. Germline CDR1 reads MNHEY; CDR2 reads SVGAGI. The CDR3 coding sequence is TGTGCCACAGGACAGGGCACAGATACGCAGTATTTT. It encodes CATGQGTDTQYF.

This chain joins TRBV6-1 and TRBJ1-1, with TRBD1 identical over 7 bases. CDR3 length: 14 residues. V lost 4 bases and J lost 4; bases outside the gene matches: 6. From germline, CDR1 is MNHNS and CDR2 SASEGT. Here the CDR3 reads CASSGYRGRTEAFF. In DNA, the CDR3 is TGTGCCAGCAGTGGCTACAGGGGACGCACTGAAGCTTTCTTT.

The chain is built from TRBV28 and TRBJ2-7; TRBD2 matches 7 bases. With V trimmed by 3 bases and J by 0 bases, 5 bases remained unmatched. Per the germline V gene, CDR1 is MDHEN and CDR2 is SYDVKM. The CDR3 consists of 15 residues. CDR3: CASSLGPSGSYEQYF. The CDR3 DNA follows: TGTGCCAGCAGTTTGGGTCCTAGCGGCTCCTACGAGCAGTACTTC.

The chain links TRBV28 to TRBJ2-3; 10 positions match TRBD1. CDR3 length equals 13 residues. Trimming removed 6 bases from V and 5 bases from J; junction bases left unmatched: 2. CDR1 is MDHEN and CDR2 is SYDVKM in the germline V gene. CDR3 nucleotides: TGTGCCAGCAGAGGGACAGGGGTAGATACGCAGTATTTT. Encoded protein: CASRGTGVDTQYF.

In nucleotides, the CDR3 is TGTGCCAGCACCTCCCCGCGGGGTTATACGCAGTATTTT. It encodes CASTSPRGYTQYF. The chain uses TRBV7-2 and TRBJ2-3, with D tentatively TRBD2 (6 bases). V was trimmed by 7 bases and J by 7 bases, leaving 15 bases between them. Germline V gene sequence: CDR1 SGHTA, CDR2 FQGNSA. The CDR3 loop spans 13 amino acids. Supplemented by reference TRBV7-2 and TRBJ2-3, the full variable domain reads GAGVSQSPSNKVTEKGKDVELRCDPISGHTALYWYRQSLGQGLEFLIYFQGNSAPDKSGLPSDRFSAERTGGSVSTLTIQRTQQEDSAVYLCASTSPRGYTQYFGPGTRLTVL.

This rearrangement joins TRBV6-6 to TRBJ2-7; 11 positions agree with TRBD2. With V trimmed by 4 bases and J by 3 bases, 5 bases remained unmatched. Germline CDR1 is MNHNY and CDR2 is SVGAGI (reference sequence). The CDR3 consists of 15 residues. CDR3 in amino acids: CASSSGTSGRYEQYF. CDR3 sequence (DNA): TGTGCCAGCAGTTCGGGGACTAGCGGACGCTACGAGCAGTACTTC.

The gene calls are TRBV30 and TRBJ2-1; 7 bases agree with TRBD1. Germline lookup yields CDR1 GTSNPN and CDR2 SVGIG (reference sequence). V dropped 4 bases and J dropped 6; count of bases not matched to a gene: 9. The CDR3 is 14 amino acids. The DNA for the CDR3 is TGTGCCTGGACAAGACAGGGACGGGCCAATGAGCAGTTCTTC. Its translation: CAWTRQGRANEQFF.

J is TRBJ2-1 and V is TRBV6-1; the match to TRBD2 covers 10 bases. The V and J ends lost 6 bases and 8 bases, in that order; junction bases with no gene match: 10. The CDR3 length is 15 residues. CDR1 is MNHNS, CDR2 SASEGT, per germline. CDR3 DNA sequence: TGTGCCAGCAGCCAGCTAGCGGGGGCTATTCATGAGCAGTTCTTC. This codes for CASSQLAGAIHEQFF.

The rearrangement links TRBV28 to TRBJ2-3, with 11 bases fitting TRBD2. Germline V lookup: CDR1 MDHEN, CDR2 SYDVKM. Trimming took 6 bases from V and 5 from J; bases not matched to a gene: 10. The CDR3 runs to 16 residues. CDR3 residues: CASRLLAGGPGDTQYF. In DNA, the CDR3 is TGTGCCAGCAGACTCCTAGCGGGAGGACCGGGAGATACGCAGTATTTT.

The V and J genes are TRBV9 and TRBJ1-1, with 8 bases that match TRBD1. The germline gives CDR1 SGDLS, CDR2 YYNGEE. The CDR3 has 13 amino acids. V lost 4 bases and J lost 7; bases outside the gene matches: 6. The CDR3: CASSPGTGSEAFF. In DNA, the CDR3 is TGTGCCAGCAGCCCGGGGACAGGAAGTGAAGCTTTCTTT.

The rearrangement links TRBV2 to TRBJ2-3; 9 nucleotides match TRBD2. The CDR3 loop spans 15 amino acids. Per germline, CDR1 SNHLY and CDR2 FYNNEI. Losses at the gene ends were 2 bases for V and 4 bases for J; bases not matched to a gene: 4. CDR3 protein: CASSELAGRADTQYF. The CDR3 DNA reads as TGTGCCAGCAGTGAACTAGCGGGACGAGCAGATACGCAGTATTTT.

As regards this clone: Other DNA variants within this sample encode the same CDR3. The J gene is TRBJ2-2, the V gene TRBV7-7; 8 bases fit TRBD1. This CDR3 is built from 16 residues. V lost 1 base and J lost 4; bases outside the gene matches: 5. From germline, CDR1 is SSHAT and CDR2 FNYEAQ (reference sequence). The CDR3 sequence: CASSLDAGGSTGELFF. The CDR3 nucleotides read TGTGCCAGCAGCTTAGATGCAGGGGGCAGCACCGGGGAGCTGTTTTTT.

Only one count was recorded for this clone. This rearrangement joins TRBV30 to TRBJ1-5; a weak D match, TRBD1 (5 bases). V was cut by 0 bases and J by 6 bases, with 15 bases left in between. This CDR3 has 15 residues. Germline V lookup: CDR1 GTSNPN, CDR2 SVGIG (reference sequence). The CDR3 loop is CAWSVSGAGRQPQHF. The CDR3 DNA follows: TGTGCCTGGAGTGTATCTGGGGCGGGACGTCAGCCCCAGCATTTT.

The chain recombines TRBV5-4 with TRBJ2-1; D not resolved. Trimming took 4 bases from V and 12 from J, leaving 11 bases between them. There are 11 residues in the CDR3. Per germline, CDR1 SGHNT and CDR2 YYREEE (reference sequence). The CDR3 DNA sequence: TGTGCCAGCAGCACCTACGGTTGGCAGTTCTTC. Protein product: CASSTYGWQFF.

The chain links TRBV6-5 to TRBJ1-6; weak D call: TRBD1 (5 bases). The germline V and J ends were trimmed by 0 bases and 7 bases, with 10 bases remaining between them. This CDR3 has 15 residues. Per germline, CDR1 MNHEY and CDR2 SVGAGI. As DNA, the CDR3 is TGTGCCAGCAGTTACTCGGACACCCGAAATTCACCCCTCCACTTT. Translation: CASSYSDTRNSPLHF.

This chain connects TRBV27 to TRBJ2-2, with 7 bases lining up with TRBD1. Unmatched junction bases numbered 1, after V lost 1 base and J lost 2 bases. Germline V CDR1 and CDR2: MNHEY, SMNVEV (reference sequence). The length of the CDR3 is 15 residues. CDR3 sequence: CASSLLGGNTGELFF. DNA of the CDR3: TGTGCCAGCAGTTTATTAGGGGGCAACACCGGGGAGCTGTTTTTT.

The chain is built from TRBV11-2 and TRBJ2-1, with 13 bases identical to TRBD2. The CDR3 length is 15 residues. Germline CDR1 SGHAT, CDR2 FQNNGV. V lost 0 bases, J lost 9 bases, and 2 bases stayed unmatched. Here the CDR3 reads CASSLEWTSGGEQFF. CDR3 nucleotide sequence: TGTGCCAGCAGCTTAGAATGGACTAGCGGGGGTGAGCAGTTCTTC. Complete variable domain (other parts from reference TRBV11-2 and TRBJ2-1): EAGVAQSPRYKIIEKRQSVAFWCNPISGHATLYWYQQILGQGPKLLIQFQNNGVVDDSQLPKDRFSAERLKGVDSTLKIQPAKLEDSAVYLCASSLEWTSGGEQFFGPGTRLTVL.

The genes are TRBV29-1 and TRBJ1-1, with D unclear. CDR3 length: 13 residues. Germline V lookup: CDR1 SQVTM, CDR2 ANQGSEA. Trimming cost V 6 bases and J 5 bases, with 16 bases left between them. CDR3 nucleotides: TGCAGCGTGGCTACTTACAGAGGGACTGAAGCTTTCTTT. It encodes CSVATYRGTEAFF.

The chain employs TRBV11-1 and TRBJ2-5; TRBD2 aligns across 9 bases. CDR3 length equals 17 residues. J lost 1 base, V lost 0 bases, and 6 bases had no gene match. Germline CDR1 is SGHAT and CDR2 is FQDESV (reference sequence). The CDR3 is CASSLARASGAQETQYF. The CDR3, as DNA: TGTGCCAGCAGCTTAGCGCGGGCTAGCGGGGCCCAAGAGACCCAGTACTTC.

The genes are TRBV5-5 and TRBJ2-7; 7 bases are shared with TRBD1. Trimming at V came to 4 bases and at J to 0 bases, leaving 4 bases not matched to a gene. CDR3 length: 14 amino acids. CDR1 and CDR2 from the germline V gene are SGHKS and YYEKEE (reference sequence). In DNA form, the CDR3 reads TGTGCCAGCAGCCTGGGACAGAGCTCCTACGAGCAGTACTTC. It specifies CASSLGQSSYEQYF.

Regarding this clone: Without the conserved terminal phenylalanine or tryptophan, this CDR3 likely stems from a read error. The chain has TRBV5-6 and TRBJ1-3; tentative D call: TRBD1 (6 bases). This CDR3 spans 18 amino acids. CDR1 is SGHDT, CDR2 YYEEEE, per germline. V shed 4 bases and J shed 0 bases, with 20 bases lying between them. The DNA of the CDR3 is TGTGCCAGCAGCCCGGGCCAGGGGCGGCCGTCCTCTGGAAACACCATATATTCT. Translating it yields CASSPGQGRPSSGNTIYS.

V gene TRBV19 combines with J gene TRBJ2-1; TRBD1 agrees at 10 bases. Germline V gene sequence: CDR1 LNHDA, CDR2 SQIVND (reference sequence). This CDR3 comprises 17 residues. Trimming at V came to 4 bases and at J to 4 bases, leaving 10 bases not matched to a gene. CDR3 sequence (DNA): TGTGCCAGTAGTACAAGGGACAGGGGTAACTTGTACAATGAGCAGTTCTTC. It specifies CASSTRDRGNLYNEQFF.